A single sample is the source of the 3 T cell receptor beta chains below, sequenced in a study of T cell repertoires in cytomegalovirus infection. These receptors' antigens are unknown. MiXCR was run by TCRdb on the reads, yielding one entry per CDR3 protein. The sample has about 770,000 distinct CDR3 sequences, 25% to 30% seen once. The source was cultured CD8+ T cells from PBMCs, collected from culture after CMV antigen stimulation. Source of these receptors: a human donor in good health (CMV status not recorded). Some clones in this sample may be carry-over from other donors' samples.

This clonotype showed up just a few times. The chain uses TRBV6-2 or TRBV6-3 and TRBJ2-1; tentatively, D is TRBD1 or TRBD2 (6 bases each). Germline CDR1 MNHEY, CDR2 SVGEGT. CDR3 length equals 16 residues. Trimming stripped 0 bases from V and 10 bases from J, with 19 bases between. CDR3 nucleotide sequence: TGTGCCAGCAGTTACTCGACAGGAGGGGCCTTGCGAGAGCAGTTCTTC. This gives the protein CASSYSTGGALREQFF.

The rearrangement joins TRBV10-3 to TRBJ2-3, with 10 bases fitting TRBD2. The ends lost 6 bases at V and 5 bases at J; junction bases unmatched: 14. Looked up from germline, CDR1 is ENHRY and CDR2 is SYGVKD. The CDR3 runs 17 residues. The DNA for the CDR3 is TGTGCCATCAGGACCCCCCTAAGCGGGGGGGCCGGAGATACGCAGTATTTT. It translates to CAIRTPLSGGAGDTQYF.

This clonotype has only one observation. The CDR3, as DNA: TGTGCCAGCAGCAACAGGGGTAACTCCTATAATTCACCCCTCCACTTT. This encodes CASSNRGNSYNSPLHF. The chain couples TRBV5-6 to TRBJ1-6; 7 bases line up with TRBD1. V trimming: 4 bases; J trimming: 0 bases; junction bases outside the gene matches: 4. Looked up from germline, CDR1 is SGHDT and CDR2 is YYEEEE. This CDR3 comprises 16 residues. Complete variable domain (other parts from reference TRBV5-6 and TRBJ1-6): DAGVTQSPTHLIKTRGQQVTLRCSPKSGHDTVSWYQQALGQGPQFIFQYYEEEERQRGNFPDRFSGHQFPNYSSELNVNALLLGDSALYLCASSNRGNSYNSPLHFGNGTRLTVT.